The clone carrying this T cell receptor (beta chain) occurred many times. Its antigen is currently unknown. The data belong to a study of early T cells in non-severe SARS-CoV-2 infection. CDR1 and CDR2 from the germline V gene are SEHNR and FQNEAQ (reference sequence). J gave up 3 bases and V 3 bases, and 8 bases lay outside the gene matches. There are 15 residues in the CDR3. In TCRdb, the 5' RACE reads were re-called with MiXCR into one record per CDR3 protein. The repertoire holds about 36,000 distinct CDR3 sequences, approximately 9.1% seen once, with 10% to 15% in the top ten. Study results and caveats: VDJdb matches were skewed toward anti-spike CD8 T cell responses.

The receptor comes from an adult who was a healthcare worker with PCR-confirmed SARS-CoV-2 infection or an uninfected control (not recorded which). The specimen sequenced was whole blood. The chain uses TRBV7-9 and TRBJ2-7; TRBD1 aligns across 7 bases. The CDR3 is CASSFSPGTDYEQYF. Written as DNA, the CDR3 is TGTGCCAGCAGCTTCTCCCCGGGGACAGACTACGAGCAGTACTTC.